This T cell receptor beta chain was observed in a study of T cell responses to AZD1222 COVID-19 vaccine. Regarding the study as a whole: Epitopes outside B.1.351 and B.1.1.7 mutated regions reportedly drew nearly half of spike TCRs. CD4 TCRs linked to vaccination spanned spike, dominating at 160-218 and 743-854. In a largely white British group with more females than males, clonal diversity was possibly underestimated.

With respect to this clone: Its antigen is as yet unknown.

The protocol was immunoSEQ multiplex PCR, while the TCRdb copy is restricted to in-frame clones and leaves out a portion. The sample contains about 170,000 clones, 80% to 90% of which appear only once. CDR1 and CDR2 (germline): SGHTA, FQGNSA. V shed 1 base and J shed 1 base, with 10 bases lying between them. CDR3 length: 15 residues. The sample was peripheral blood, taken 28 days after the second dose of the MenACWY control vaccine. The chain uses TRBV7-2 and TRBJ2-5; either TRBD1 or TRBD2 may supply D (5 bases each). This clonotype originated in an adult who received the MenACWY meningococcal vaccine as a control. CDR3 loop: CASSLGGWPQETQYF. The DNA of the CDR3 is TGTGCCAGCAGCTTAGGGGGGTGGCCCCAAGAGACCCAGTACTTC.